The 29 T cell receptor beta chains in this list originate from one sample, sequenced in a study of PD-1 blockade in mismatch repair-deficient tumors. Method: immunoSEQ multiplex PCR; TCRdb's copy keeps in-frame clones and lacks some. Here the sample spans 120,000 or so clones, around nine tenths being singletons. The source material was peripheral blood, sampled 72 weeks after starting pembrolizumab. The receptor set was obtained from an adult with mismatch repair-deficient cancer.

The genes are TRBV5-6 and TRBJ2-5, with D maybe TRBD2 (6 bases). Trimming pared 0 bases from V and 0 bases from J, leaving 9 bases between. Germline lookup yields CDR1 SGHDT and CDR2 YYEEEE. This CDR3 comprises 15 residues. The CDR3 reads CASSLDGGHQETQYF. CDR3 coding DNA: TGTGCCAGCAGCTTGGACGGGGGTCACCAAGAGACCCAGTACTTC.

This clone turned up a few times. The CDR3 nucleotides are TGTGCCAGCACCGTAGACAGGAATGGCTACACCTTC. It specifies CASTVDRNGYTF. The genes are TRBV6-6 and TRBJ1-2, with a possible D match to TRBD1 (6 bases). V lost 7 bases, J lost 6 bases, and 12 bases lay in between. The germline gives CDR1 MNHNY, CDR2 SVGAGI (reference sequence). This CDR3 spans 12 amino acids.

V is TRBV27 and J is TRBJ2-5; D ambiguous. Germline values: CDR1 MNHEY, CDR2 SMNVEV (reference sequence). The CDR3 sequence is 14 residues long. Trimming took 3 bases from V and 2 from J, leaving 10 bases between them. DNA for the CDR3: TGTGCCAGCAGTTTCCTAGGCGGACAAGAGACCCAGTACTTC. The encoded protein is CASSFLGGQETQYF.

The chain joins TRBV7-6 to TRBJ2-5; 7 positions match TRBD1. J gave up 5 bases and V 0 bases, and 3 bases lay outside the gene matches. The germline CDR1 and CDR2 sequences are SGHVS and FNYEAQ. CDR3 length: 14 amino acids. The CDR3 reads CASSLAWDSETQYF. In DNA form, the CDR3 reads TGTGCCAGCAGCTTAGCGTGGGACAGCGAGACCCAGTACTTC.

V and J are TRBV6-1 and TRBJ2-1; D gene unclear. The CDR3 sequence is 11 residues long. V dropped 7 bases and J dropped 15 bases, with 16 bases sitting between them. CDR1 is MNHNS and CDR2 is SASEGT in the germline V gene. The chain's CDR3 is CASKDPWRLFF. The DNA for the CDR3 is TGTGCCAGCAAGGATCCGTGGCGATTGTTCTTC.

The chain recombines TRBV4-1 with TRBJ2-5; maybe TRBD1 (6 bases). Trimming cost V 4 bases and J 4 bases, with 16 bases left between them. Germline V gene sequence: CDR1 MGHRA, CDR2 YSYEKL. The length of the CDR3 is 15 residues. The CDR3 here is CASSPEPTGIETQYF. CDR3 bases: TGCGCCAGCAGCCCAGAACCTACAGGGATAGAGACCCAGTACTTC.

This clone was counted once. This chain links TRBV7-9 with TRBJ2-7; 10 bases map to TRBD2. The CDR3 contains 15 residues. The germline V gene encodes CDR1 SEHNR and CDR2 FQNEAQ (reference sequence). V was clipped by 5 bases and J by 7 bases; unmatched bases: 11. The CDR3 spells CASSLIAGGTNEQYF. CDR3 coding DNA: TGTGCCAGCAGCCTAATAGCGGGAGGAACAAATGAGCAGTACTTC.

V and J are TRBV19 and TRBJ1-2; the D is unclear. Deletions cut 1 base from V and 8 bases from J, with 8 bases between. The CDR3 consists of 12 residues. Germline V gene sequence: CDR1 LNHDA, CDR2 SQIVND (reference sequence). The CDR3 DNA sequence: TGTGCCAGTAGTATAGGCCCGGTGGGCTACACCTTC. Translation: CASSIGPVGYTF.

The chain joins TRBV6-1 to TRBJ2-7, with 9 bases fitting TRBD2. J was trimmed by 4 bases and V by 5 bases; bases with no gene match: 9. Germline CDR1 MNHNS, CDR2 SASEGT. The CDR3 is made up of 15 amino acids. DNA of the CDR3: TGTGCCAGCAGTCGTGGGGGCGGGAGGGTATACGAGCAGTACTTC. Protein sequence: CASSRGGGRVYEQYF.

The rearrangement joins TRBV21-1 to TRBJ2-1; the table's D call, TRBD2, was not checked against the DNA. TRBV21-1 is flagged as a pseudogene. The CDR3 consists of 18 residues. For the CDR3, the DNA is TGTGCCAGCAGCGGTGTTCATATACGGGAGGGCCCCGGAGGCGAGCAGTTCTTC. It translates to CASSGVHIREGPGGEQFF.

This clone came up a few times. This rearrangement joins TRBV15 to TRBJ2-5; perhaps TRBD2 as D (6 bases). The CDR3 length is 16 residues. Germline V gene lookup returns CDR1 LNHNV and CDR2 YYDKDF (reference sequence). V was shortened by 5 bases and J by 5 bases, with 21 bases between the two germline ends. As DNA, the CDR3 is TGTGCCACCAGCTCGAGTAGAACGGGAGTCGGGGAGACCCAGTACTTC. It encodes CATSSSRTGVGETQYF.

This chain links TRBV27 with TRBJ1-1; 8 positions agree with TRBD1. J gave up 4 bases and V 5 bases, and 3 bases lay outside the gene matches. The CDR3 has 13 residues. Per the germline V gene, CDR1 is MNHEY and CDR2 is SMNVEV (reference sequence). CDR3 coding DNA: TGTGCCAGCAGTGTCCAGGGGGCCACTGAAGCTTTCTTT. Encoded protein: CASSVQGATEAFF.

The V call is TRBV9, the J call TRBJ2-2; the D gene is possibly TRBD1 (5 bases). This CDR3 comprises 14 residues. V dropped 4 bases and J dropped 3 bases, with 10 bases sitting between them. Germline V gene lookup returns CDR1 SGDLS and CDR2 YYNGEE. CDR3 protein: CASSRDRYTGELFF. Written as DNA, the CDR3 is TGTGCCAGCAGCCGAGACAGATACACCGGGGAGCTGTTTTTT. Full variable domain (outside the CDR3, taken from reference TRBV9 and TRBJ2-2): DSGVTQTPKHLITATGQRVTLRCSPRSGDLSVYWYQQSLDQGLQFLIQYYNGEERAKGNILERFSAQQFPDLHSELNLSSLELGDSALYFCASSRDRYTGELFFGEGSRLTVL.

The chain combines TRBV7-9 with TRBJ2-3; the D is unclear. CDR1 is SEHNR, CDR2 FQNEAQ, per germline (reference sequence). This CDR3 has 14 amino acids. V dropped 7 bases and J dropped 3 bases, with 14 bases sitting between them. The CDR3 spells CASTPYRTTDTQYF. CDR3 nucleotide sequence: TGTGCCAGCACCCCCTACAGAACGACAGATACGCAGTATTTT.

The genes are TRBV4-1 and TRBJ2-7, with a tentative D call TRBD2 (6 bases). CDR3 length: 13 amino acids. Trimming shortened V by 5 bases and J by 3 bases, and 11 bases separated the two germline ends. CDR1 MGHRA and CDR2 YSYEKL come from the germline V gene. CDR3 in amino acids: CASSSSENYEQYF. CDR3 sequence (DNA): TGCGCCAGCAGCTCTAGCGAGAACTACGAGCAGTACTTC.

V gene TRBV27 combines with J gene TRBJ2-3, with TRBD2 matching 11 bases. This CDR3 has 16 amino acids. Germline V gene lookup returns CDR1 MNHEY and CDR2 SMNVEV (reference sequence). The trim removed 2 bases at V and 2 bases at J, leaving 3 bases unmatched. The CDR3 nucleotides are TGTGCCAGCAGTTTACTGACTAGCGGGACCACAGATACGCAGTATTTT. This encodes CASSLLTSGTTDTQYF.

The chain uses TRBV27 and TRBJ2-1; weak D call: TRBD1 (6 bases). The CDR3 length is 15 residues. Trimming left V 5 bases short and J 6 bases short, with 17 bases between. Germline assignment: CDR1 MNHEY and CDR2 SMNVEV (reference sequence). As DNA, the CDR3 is TGTGCCAGCAGTCTCCACAGGGTTCAGGGCAATGAGCAGTTCTTC. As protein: CASSLHRVQGNEQFF.

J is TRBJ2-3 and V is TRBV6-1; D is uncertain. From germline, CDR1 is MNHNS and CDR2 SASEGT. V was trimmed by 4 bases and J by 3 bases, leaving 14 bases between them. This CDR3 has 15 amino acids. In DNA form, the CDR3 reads TGTGCCAGCAGTGCCCCCAAATCGATGACAGATACGCAGTATTTT. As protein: CASSAPKSMTDTQYF.

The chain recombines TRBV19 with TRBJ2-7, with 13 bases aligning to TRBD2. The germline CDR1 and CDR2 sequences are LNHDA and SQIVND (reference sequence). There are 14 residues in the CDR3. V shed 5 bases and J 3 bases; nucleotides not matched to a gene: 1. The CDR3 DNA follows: TGTGCCAGTAGTTGGACTAGCGGGAGCTACGAGCAGTACTTC. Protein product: CASSWTSGSYEQYF.

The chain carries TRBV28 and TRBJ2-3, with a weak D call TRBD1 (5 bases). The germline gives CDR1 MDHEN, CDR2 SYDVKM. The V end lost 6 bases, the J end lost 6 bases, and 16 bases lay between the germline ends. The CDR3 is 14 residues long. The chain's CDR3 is CASSPPRGSDTQYF. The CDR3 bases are TGTGCCAGCAGCCCTCCTAGGGGAAGTGATACGCAGTATTTT.

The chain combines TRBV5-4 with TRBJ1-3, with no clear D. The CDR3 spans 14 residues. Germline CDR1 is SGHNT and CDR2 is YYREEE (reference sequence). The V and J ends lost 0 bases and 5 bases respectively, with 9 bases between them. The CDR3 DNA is TGTGCCAGCAGCTTGGCGGGAGAACGAAACACCATATATTTT. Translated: CASSLAGERNTIYF.

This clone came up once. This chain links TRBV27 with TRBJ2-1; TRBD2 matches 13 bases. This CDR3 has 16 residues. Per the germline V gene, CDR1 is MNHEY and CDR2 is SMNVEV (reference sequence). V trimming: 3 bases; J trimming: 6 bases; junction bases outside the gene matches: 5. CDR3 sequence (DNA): TGTGCCAGCAGTTTGGTCGGACTAGCGGGAGTCAATGAGCAGTTCTTC. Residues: CASSLVGLAGVNEQFF.

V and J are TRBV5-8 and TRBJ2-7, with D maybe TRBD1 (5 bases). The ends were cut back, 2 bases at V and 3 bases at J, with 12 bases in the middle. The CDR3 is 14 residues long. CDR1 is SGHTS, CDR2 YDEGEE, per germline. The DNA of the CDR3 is TGTGCCAGCAGCTTAGTCTGGCAGGGCTACGAGCAGTACTTC. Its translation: CASSLVWQGYEQYF.

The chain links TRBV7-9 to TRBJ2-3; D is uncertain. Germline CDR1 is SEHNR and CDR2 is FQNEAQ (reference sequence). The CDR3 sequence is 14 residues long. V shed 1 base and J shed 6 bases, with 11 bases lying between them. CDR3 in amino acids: CASSLGVKGDTQYF. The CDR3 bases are TGTGCCAGCAGCTTAGGTGTAAAAGGGGATACGCAGTATTTT.

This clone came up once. The CDR3 DNA is TGTGCCAGCAGTTACTTTTCGACAGGGAACGAGCAGTACTTC. It is translated as CASSYFSTGNEQYF. This chain connects TRBV6-5 to TRBJ2-7; the match to TRBD1 covers 7 bases. The germline V gene has CDR1 MNHEY and CDR2 SVGAGI. The CDR3 contains 14 residues. Trimming removed 1 base from V and 5 bases from J; junction bases left unmatched: 5.

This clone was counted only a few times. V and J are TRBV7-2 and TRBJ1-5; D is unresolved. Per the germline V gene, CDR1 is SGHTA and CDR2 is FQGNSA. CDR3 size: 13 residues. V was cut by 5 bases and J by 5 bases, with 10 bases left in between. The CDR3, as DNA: TGTGCCAGCAGCCGCCGGCTCGATCAGCCCCAGCATTTT. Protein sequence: CASSRRLDQPQHF.

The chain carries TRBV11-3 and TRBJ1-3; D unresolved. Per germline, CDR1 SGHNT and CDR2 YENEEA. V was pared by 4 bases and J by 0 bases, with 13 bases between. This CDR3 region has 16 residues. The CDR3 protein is CASSSRLSISGNTIYF. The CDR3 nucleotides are TGTGCCAGCAGCTCGCGCCTAAGTATCTCTGGAAACACCATATATTTT.

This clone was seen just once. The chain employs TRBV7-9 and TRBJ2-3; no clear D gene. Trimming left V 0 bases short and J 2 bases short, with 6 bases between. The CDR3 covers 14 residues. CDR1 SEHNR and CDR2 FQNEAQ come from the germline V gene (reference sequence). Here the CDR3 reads CASSLAGLTDTQYF. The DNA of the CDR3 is TGTGCCAGCAGCTTAGCGGGCCTCACAGATACGCAGTATTTT.

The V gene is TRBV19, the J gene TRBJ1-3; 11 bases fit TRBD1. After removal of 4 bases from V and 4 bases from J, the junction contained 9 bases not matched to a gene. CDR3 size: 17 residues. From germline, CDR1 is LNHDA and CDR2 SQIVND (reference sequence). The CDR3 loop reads CASSRPGQGAIGNTIYF. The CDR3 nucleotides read TGTGCCAGTAGTAGACCCGGACAGGGGGCTATCGGAAACACCATATATTTT.